The entry below describes one T cell receptor beta chain. The data are from a study of CD8 T cells in Susac syndrome. Random hexamers were used to reverse transcribe an amount of roughly 0.45 to 1 ug RNA. TCRdb reanalysed the immunoSEQ multiplex PCR reads using MiXCR and keeps one entry per CDR3 protein. The sample has a few hundred thousand distinct CDR3 sequences; 92% are singletons. The V gene's germline CDR1 is SNHLY and CDR2 FYNNEI. Trimming removed 6 bases from V and 4 bases from J; junction bases left unmatched: 22. The length of the CDR3 is 20 residues. Sequencing of TCR beta was undertaken in CD8+ and CD4+ T cells derived from blood. Patients with stable or active relapsing-remitting disease, all of them treatment-naive, made up the multiple sclerosis controls. Through negative isolation, CD4+ and CD8+ T cells were obtained, while TEMRA cells were enriched using FACS.

This rearrangement joins TRBV2 to TRBJ2-1, with TRBD2 matching over 9 bases. The origin of this receptor is a human donor with multiple sclerosis. The specimen sequenced was CD8+ T cells from PBMCs. Here the CDR3 reads CASREFRGSGGGLGYNEQFF. The DNA for the CDR3 is TGTGCCAGCAGAGAGTTCCGTGGTAGCGGGGGCGGACTCGGGTACAATGAGCAGTTCTTC.